Below, 28 T cell receptor beta chains from the same sample are listed, as sequenced in a study of early T cells in non-severe SARS-CoV-2 infection. TCRdb used MiXCR to reprocess the 5' RACE reads, holding one entry per CDR3 protein. The table has 40,000 or so distinct CDR3 sequences, around 8% seen once; the top ten hold 9.5% to 15%. Here the sequenced sample was whole blood, taken at baseline. The receptor set was obtained from an adult who was a healthcare worker with PCR-confirmed SARS-CoV-2 infection or an uninfected control (not recorded which).

This chain connects TRBV5-1 to TRBJ2-7, with D perhaps TRBD2 (5 bases). This CDR3 is built from 15 residues. In germline, CDR1 is SGHRS, CDR2 YFSETQ. The ends were cut back, 4 bases at V and 0 bases at J, with 14 bases in the middle. The CDR3 reads CASSGGLQSSYEQYF. In DNA, the CDR3 is TGCGCCAGCAGCGGCGGGCTTCAGAGCTCCTACGAGCAGTACTTC.

This clonotype showed up many times. The V call is TRBV4-3, the J call TRBJ2-2; D uncertain. This CDR3 has 15 amino acids. Germline CDR1 is LGHNA and CDR2 is YSLEER. Trimming shortened V by 0 bases and J by 6 bases, and 11 bases separated the two germline ends. The CDR3 coding sequence is TGCGCCAGCAGCCAAGATTACGCAGCCTCCGGGGAGCTGTTTTTT. This sequence encodes CASSQDYAASGELFF.

There are many counts of this clonotype. The CDR3 loop is CASSQDRTSGGAYEQFF. The CDR3 DNA reads as TGTGCCAGCAGCCAAGATCGTACTAGCGGGGGGGCCTATGAGCAGTTCTTC. V usage is TRBV3-1 and J usage is TRBJ2-1; 13 bases match TRBD2. There are 17 residues in the CDR3. Germline CDR1 and CDR2: LGHDT and YNNKEL (reference sequence). The V and J ends lost 0 bases and 8 bases, in that order; junction bases with no gene match: 7.

This clonotype was recorded at least ten times. This CDR3 reads CASSRSTDTQYF. In nucleotides, the CDR3 is TGCGCCAGCAGTCGGAGTACAGATACGCAGTATTTT. The chain couples TRBV10-1 to TRBJ2-3; D is unresolved. CDR3 length: 12 amino acids. The ends were cut back, 5 bases at V and 3 bases at J, with 6 bases in the middle. CDR1 is WNHNN and CDR2 is SYGVQD in the germline V gene (reference sequence).

The sample holds many counts of this clonotype. The rearrangement uses TRBV20-1 and TRBJ2-2, with D possibly being TRBD1 or TRBD2 (6 bases each). Per the germline V gene, CDR1 is DFQATT and CDR2 is SNEGSKA (reference sequence). The CDR3 consists of 13 residues. V lost 6 bases, J lost 5 bases, and 13 bases lay in between. The DNA of the CDR3 is TGCAGTGCCCGAGGGGGGACGACCGGGGAGCTGTTTTTT. Translated, it gives CSARGGTTGELFF.

A few counts support this clonotype. The rearrangement uses TRBV20-1 and TRBJ2-1; TRBD1 agrees at 11 bases. Germline V gives CDR1 DFQATT, CDR2 SNEGSKA (reference sequence). The ends lost 5 bases at V and 6 bases at J; junction bases unmatched: 12. The CDR3 spans 16 residues. The CDR3 here is CSAGGAGTGGSNEQFF. The CDR3 DNA sequence: TGCAGTGCTGGGGGAGCCGGGACAGGGGGTAGCAATGAGCAGTTCTTC.

Comments on this clonotype: A much larger clone differs by one base, so this may be a read error. The chain has TRBV5-5 and TRBJ1-4, with unresolved D. The CDR3 runs to 13 residues. Germline V lookup: CDR1 SGHKS, CDR2 YYEKEE (reference sequence). The CDR3 reads CTSSLHLPEKLFF. The DNA for the CDR3 is TGTACCAGCAGCTTGCACCTCCCGGAAAAACTGTTTTTT.

V usage is TRBV27 and J usage is TRBJ2-7; possibly TRBD2 for D (5 bases). The CDR3 length is 13 residues. Germline V lookup: CDR1 MNHEY, CDR2 SMNVEV (reference sequence). V lost 8 bases and J lost 1, with 12 bases in between. The CDR3 spells CASARTGSYEQYF. Here the CDR3 DNA reads TGTGCCAGCGCACGAACGGGATCCTACGAGCAGTACTTC.

This clonotype was found a few times. This chain connects TRBV6-6 to TRBJ2-3; the D gene is possibly TRBD1 (5 bases). The CDR3 loop spans 16 amino acids. The germline V gene encodes CDR1 MNHNY and CDR2 SVGAGI (reference sequence). The V end was cut by 0 bases, the J end by 1 base, with 11 bases between. The chain's CDR3 is CASSYSTDPRTDTQYF. DNA of the CDR3: TGTGCCAGCAGTTACTCGACAGACCCTCGCACAGATACGCAGTATTTT.

There are a few counts of this clonotype. The chain has TRBV29-1 and TRBJ2-1; D unresolved. V was cut by 4 bases and J by 2 bases, with 0 bases left in between. Germline V gene sequence: CDR1 SQVTM, CDR2 ANQGSEA. The CDR3 extends over 10 amino acids. CDR3 sequence: CSVAYNEQFF. The CDR3 DNA sequence: TGCAGCGTTGCCTACAATGAGCAGTTCTTC.

This chain links TRBV20-1 with TRBJ2-4, with TRBD2 identical over 11 bases. J gave up 15 bases and V 3 bases, and 7 bases lay outside the gene matches. In germline, CDR1 is DFQATT, CDR2 SNEGSKA (reference sequence). This CDR3 comprises 12 residues. The CDR3 here is CSARGLAAGSYF. In DNA, the CDR3 is TGCAGTGCTAGGGGACTAGCGGCCGGTTCGTACTTC.

There are many counts of this clonotype. CDR3 DNA sequence: TGCGCCAGCAGCTTGGAATACAGGGCGGCTGAAGCTTTCTTT. Its protein is CASSLEYRAAEAFF. The genes are TRBV5-1 and TRBJ1-1, with D perhaps TRBD1 (6 bases). CDR3 length: 14 amino acids. Trimming took 0 bases from V and 6 from J, leaving 12 bases between them. CDR1 and CDR2 (germline): SGHRS, YFSETQ.

This clonotype was seen only a few times. The chain recombines TRBV6-5 with TRBJ1-5; D call uncertain. The germline gives CDR1 MNHEY, CDR2 SVGAGI. Trimming cost V 6 bases and J 6 bases, with 12 bases left between them. The CDR3 has 13 amino acids. The CDR3, as DNA: TGTGCCAGCAGCCCACCGGGCGGTCAGCCCCAGCATTTT. It specifies CASSPPGGQPQHF.

This clonotype has at least ten counts. V usage is TRBV18 and J usage is TRBJ2-1, with D uncertain. CDR1 is KGHSH and CDR2 is LQKENI in the germline V gene. Trimming took 3 bases from V and 5 from J, leaving 11 bases between them. This CDR3 has 14 amino acids. The CDR3 DNA reads as TGTGCCAGCTCACCCGGACCAAGAAACAATGAGCAGTTCTTC. Amino acids: CASSPGPRNNEQFF.

This clonotype has more than one count but fewer than ten. This chain links TRBV29-1 with TRBJ1-2, with 9 bases aligning to TRBD1. CDR1 and CDR2 (germline): SQVTM, ANQGSEA. The CDR3 is made up of 14 amino acids. The trim removed 6 bases at V and 2 bases at J, leaving 7 bases unmatched. The CDR3 coding sequence is TGCAGCGTCATAGACAGGGGGTCGAACTATGGCTACACCTTC. Translated, it gives CSVIDRGSNYGYTF.

The V call is TRBV7-8, the J call TRBJ1-5; D possibly corresponds to TRBD1 (5 bases). Trimming shortened V by 4 bases and J by 1 base, and 14 bases separated the two germline ends. Germline V gives CDR1 SGHVS, CDR2 FQNEAQ. The CDR3 spans 16 residues. The chain's CDR3 is CASSSMGVGSNQPQHF. As DNA, the CDR3 is TGTGCCAGCAGCTCTATGGGGGTAGGGAGCAATCAGCCCCAGCATTTT.

Ten or more counts support this clonotype. V is TRBV28 and J is TRBJ2-2; D may be TRBD1 (6 bases). Germline V gene lookup returns CDR1 MDHEN and CDR2 SYDVKM. Trimming pared 10 bases from V and 1 base from J, leaving 16 bases between. CDR3 size: 15 residues. Written as DNA, the CDR3 is TGTGCCAATTACGGCGAGACAGGGAACACCGGGGAGCTGTTTTTT. This encodes CANYGETGNTGELFF.

The chain recombines TRBV12-3 or TRBV12-4 with TRBJ1-5; 8 bases match TRBD1. The V and J ends lost 6 bases and 2 bases, in that order; junction bases with no gene match: 3. CDR3 length: 14 amino acids. In DNA, the CDR3 is TGTGCCAGCAGACTGACAGGGGGCAATCAGCCCCAGCATTTT. This encodes CASRLTGGNQPQHF.

The J gene is TRBJ1-1, the V gene TRBV7-3; no clear D. The germline CDR1 and CDR2 sequences are SGHTA and FQGTGA. This CDR3 region has 15 residues. V lost 5 bases, J lost 3 bases, and 16 bases lay in between. CDR3 nucleotide sequence: TGTGCCAGCAGCCTAGGTGGCAACACCTACACTGAAGCTTTCTTT. The encoded protein is CASSLGGNTYTEAFF.

The V call is TRBV6-5, the J call TRBJ2-7; D unresolved. The V end lost 5 bases, the J end lost 6 bases, and 20 bases lay between the germline ends. The CDR3 runs 15 residues. CDR1 MNHEY and CDR2 SVGAGI come from the germline V gene. CDR3 residues: CASSPRTETSTEQYF. CDR3 DNA: TGTGCCAGCAGTCCCAGGACGGAGACTTCTACCGAGCAGTACTTC.

The chain has TRBV15 and TRBJ2-3; D is possibly TRBD2 (5 bases). Germline V CDR1 and CDR2: LNHNV, YYDKDF (reference sequence). The CDR3 is made up of 17 amino acids. Between the trimmed V and J ends, which lost 5 bases and 4 bases, there was a span of 22 bases. As DNA, the CDR3 is TGTGCCACCAGCGGCCCACCCCGAGGGTTTAATGCAGATACGCAGTATTTT. Its protein is CATSGPPRGFNADTQYF.

The genes are TRBV12-3 or TRBV12-4 and TRBJ2-1, with a weak D call TRBD1 (6 bases). The CDR3 spans 13 residues. V was shortened by 7 bases and J by 5 bases, with 12 bases between the two germline ends. This CDR3 reads CASNRDLNNEQFF. CDR3 nucleotide sequence: TGTGCCAGCAACAGGGACCTCAACAATGAGCAGTTCTTC.

The table lists this clonotype with a few counts. The rearrangement uses TRBV20-1 and TRBJ2-5; D perhaps matches TRBD1 (5 bases). The CDR3 is 15 residues long. The germline V gene has CDR1 DFQATT and CDR2 SNEGSKA (reference sequence). With 0 bases removed from V and 2 bases from J, the gap between germline ends came to 13 bases. The CDR3 region is CSARDLYRPQETQYF. The CDR3 DNA reads TGCAGTGCTAGAGATCTTTACAGGCCACAAGAGACCCAGTACTTC.

The V call is TRBV12-3 or TRBV12-4, the J call TRBJ1-2; D is ambiguous. Trimming shortened V by 6 bases and J by 0 bases, and 11 bases separated the two germline ends. This CDR3 has 14 amino acids. The CDR3 nucleotides are TGTGCCAGCAGCGGACCGGGATCTAACTATGGCTACACCTTC. Its translation: CASSGPGSNYGYTF.

This clonotype was seen a few times. The chain is built from TRBV11-2 and TRBJ2-5, with D possibly being TRBD1 (6 bases). The V end was cut by 5 bases, the J end by 3 bases, with 19 bases between. Germline V CDR1 and CDR2: SGHAT, FQNNGV. The CDR3 totals 16 residues. The CDR3 nucleotides read TGTGCCAGCAGCACCCCCAAAGAACAGGGAAAAGAGACCCAGTACTTC. Translated: CASSTPKEQGKETQYF.

CDR3 sequence reads: CASSRQALSTDTQYF. CDR3 sequence (DNA): TGTGCCAGTAGTCGACAGGCGTTAAGCACAGATACGCAGTATTTT. The chain recombines TRBV19 with TRBJ2-3, with TRBD1 as a possible D gene (6 bases). The CDR3 totals 15 residues. Germline values: CDR1 LNHDA, CDR2 SQIVND (reference sequence). The ends were cut back, 5 bases at V and 0 bases at J, with 12 bases in the middle.

The V and J genes are TRBV28 and TRBJ2-1; 7 nucleotides agree with TRBD2. The CDR3 sequence is 14 residues long. Looked up from germline, CDR1 is MDHEN and CDR2 is SYDVKM. J lost 2 bases, V lost 7 bases, and 5 bases had no gene match. The CDR3 sequence is CASIRSGTYNEQFF. DNA of the CDR3: TGTGCCAGCATTAGAAGCGGGACCTACAATGAGCAGTTCTTC.

This clonotype was seen repeatedly, ten times or more. The chain joins TRBV4-3 to TRBJ2-1; D unresolved. CDR1 is LGHNA, CDR2 YSLEER, per germline. Trimming took off 1 base at V and 2 bases at J, with 3 bases between the two ends. This CDR3 region has 13 residues. DNA for the CDR3: TGCGCCAGCAGCCAAGGTGCCTACAATGAGCAGTTCTTC. This encodes CASSQGAYNEQFF.